This T cell receptor beta chain emerged from a study of OX40 agonist ivuxolimab in advanced cancers. Across the whole study: Subjects had a mean age of around 63 years, with a range of roughly 20 to 79; just over 80% were male. Three patients got partial responses; one had hepatocellular carcinoma and two had cutaneous melanoma.

Study conclusions and caveats: CD4+ and CD8+ blood T cells expanded clonally by week 6 at 0.1 to 3.0 mg/kg.

With autoimmune disease history or systemic immunosuppression, patients were excluded. This CDR3 is 15 amino acids long. Trimming removed 10 bases from V and 7 bases from J; junction bases left unmatched: 12. Looked up from germline, CDR1 is MNHNS and CDR2 is SASEGT. Here immunoSEQ multiplex PCR was the method, and the copy in TCRdb shows in-frame clones only, minus some. Among tens of thousands of clones listed, roughly 80% were seen once. This clone was observed a few times. The antigen remains unidentified. This receptor was obtained from an adult with an advanced solid tumor such as melanoma, head and neck, liver or kidney cancer. This specimen was CD4+ or CD8+ T cells sorted from blood, taken in a trial of the OX40 agonist ivuxolimab. J is TRBJ2-7 and V is TRBV6-1; 14 bases align to TRBD2. The CDR3, as DNA: TGTGCCACCCTGACTAGCGGGGGGGGCGCGAGGGAGCAGTACTTC. Translated: CATLTSGGGAREQYF.